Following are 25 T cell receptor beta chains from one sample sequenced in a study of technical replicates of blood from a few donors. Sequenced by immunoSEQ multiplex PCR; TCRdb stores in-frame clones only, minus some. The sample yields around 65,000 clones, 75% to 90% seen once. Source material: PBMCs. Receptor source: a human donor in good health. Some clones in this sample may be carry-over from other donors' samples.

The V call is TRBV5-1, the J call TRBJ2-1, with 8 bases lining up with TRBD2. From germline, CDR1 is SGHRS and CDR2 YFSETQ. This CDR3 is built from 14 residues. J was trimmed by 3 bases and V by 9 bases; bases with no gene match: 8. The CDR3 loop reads CATTLSGGYNEQFF. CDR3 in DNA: TGCGCCACCACCCTCAGCGGGGGCTACAATGAGCAGTTCTTC.

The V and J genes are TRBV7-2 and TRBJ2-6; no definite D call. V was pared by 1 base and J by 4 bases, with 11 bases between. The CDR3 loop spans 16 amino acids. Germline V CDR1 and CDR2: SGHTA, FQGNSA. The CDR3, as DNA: TGTGCCAGCAGCTTAGTAATCCTCGAGGGGGCCAACGTCCTGACTTTC. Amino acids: CASSLVILEGANVLTF.

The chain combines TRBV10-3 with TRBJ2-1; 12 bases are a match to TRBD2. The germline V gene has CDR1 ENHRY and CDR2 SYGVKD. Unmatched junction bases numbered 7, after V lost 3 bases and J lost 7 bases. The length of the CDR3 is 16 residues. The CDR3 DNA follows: TGTGCCATCAGTGAAAGGACTAGCGGGGATGCAAATGAGCAGTTCTTC. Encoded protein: CAISERTSGDANEQFF.

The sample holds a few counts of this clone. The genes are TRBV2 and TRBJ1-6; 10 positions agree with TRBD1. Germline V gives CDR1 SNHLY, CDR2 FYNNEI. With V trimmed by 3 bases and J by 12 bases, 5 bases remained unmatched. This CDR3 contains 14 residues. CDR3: CASSERDRGGPLHF. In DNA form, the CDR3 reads TGTGCCAGCAGTGAGAGGGACAGGGGAGGACCCCTCCACTTT.

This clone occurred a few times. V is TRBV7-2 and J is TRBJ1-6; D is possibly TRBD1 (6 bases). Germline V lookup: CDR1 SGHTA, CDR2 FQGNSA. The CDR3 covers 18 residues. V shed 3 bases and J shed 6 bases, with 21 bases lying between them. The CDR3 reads CASSFLVGAGVVNSPLHF. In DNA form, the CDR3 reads TGTGCCAGCAGCTTCCTTGTCGGGGCAGGGGTGGTTAATTCACCCCTCCACTTT.

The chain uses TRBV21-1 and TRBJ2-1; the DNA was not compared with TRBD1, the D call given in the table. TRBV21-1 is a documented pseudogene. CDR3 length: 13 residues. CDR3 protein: CASSRDRADEQFF. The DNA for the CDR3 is TGTGCCAGCAGCAGGGACAGGGCCGATGAGCAGTTCTTC.

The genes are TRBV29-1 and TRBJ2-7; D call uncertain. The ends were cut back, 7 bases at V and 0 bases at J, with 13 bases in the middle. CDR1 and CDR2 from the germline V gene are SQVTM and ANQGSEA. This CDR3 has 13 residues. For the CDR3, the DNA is TGCAGCGCCATCCTCCGGAGCTCCTACGAGCAGTACTTC. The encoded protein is CSAILRSSYEQYF.

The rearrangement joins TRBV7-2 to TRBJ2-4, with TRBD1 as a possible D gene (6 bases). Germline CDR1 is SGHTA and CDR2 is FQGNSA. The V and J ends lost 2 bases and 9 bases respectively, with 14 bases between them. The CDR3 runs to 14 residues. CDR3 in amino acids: CASSLTGGSGIQYF. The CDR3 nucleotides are TGTGCCAGCAGCTTAACTGGGGGCAGCGGCATTCAGTACTTC. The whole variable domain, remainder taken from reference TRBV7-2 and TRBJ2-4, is GAGVSQSPSNKVTEKGKDVELRCDPISGHTALYWYRQSLGQGLEFLIYFQGNSAPDKSGLPSDRFSAERTGGSVSTLTIQRTQQEDSAVYLCASSLTGGSGIQYFGAGTRLSVL.

The DNA of the CDR3 is TGTGCCAGCTATACAGGGGTTGGCTACGAGCAGTACTTC. This translates into CASYTGVGYEQYF. The rearrangement links TRBV18 to TRBJ2-7, with 7 nucleotides matching TRBD1. CDR3 length: 13 amino acids. The germline V gene encodes CDR1 KGHSH and CDR2 LQKENI. The trim removed 7 bases at V and 3 bases at J, leaving 6 bases unmatched.

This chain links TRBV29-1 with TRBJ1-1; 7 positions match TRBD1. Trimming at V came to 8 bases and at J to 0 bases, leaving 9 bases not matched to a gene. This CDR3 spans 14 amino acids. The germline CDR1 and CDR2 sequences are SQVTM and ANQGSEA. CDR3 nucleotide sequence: TGCAGCTCACGACAGGGACCCCTGAACACTGAAGCTTTCTTT. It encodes CSSRQGPLNTEAFF.

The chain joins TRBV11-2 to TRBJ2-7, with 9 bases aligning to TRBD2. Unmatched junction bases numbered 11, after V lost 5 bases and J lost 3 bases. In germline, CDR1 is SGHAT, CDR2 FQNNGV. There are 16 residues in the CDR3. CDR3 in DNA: TGTGCCAGCAGCCGCCAGACGGCTAGCGGGGTCTACGAGCAGTACTTC. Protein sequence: CASSRQTASGVYEQYF.

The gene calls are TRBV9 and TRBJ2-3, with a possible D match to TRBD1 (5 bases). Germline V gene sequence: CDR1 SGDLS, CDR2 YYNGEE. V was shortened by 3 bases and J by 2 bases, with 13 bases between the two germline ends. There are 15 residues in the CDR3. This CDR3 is CASSEQTGHTDTQYF. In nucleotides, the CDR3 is TGTGCCAGCAGCGAGCAGACTGGACACACAGATACGCAGTATTTT.

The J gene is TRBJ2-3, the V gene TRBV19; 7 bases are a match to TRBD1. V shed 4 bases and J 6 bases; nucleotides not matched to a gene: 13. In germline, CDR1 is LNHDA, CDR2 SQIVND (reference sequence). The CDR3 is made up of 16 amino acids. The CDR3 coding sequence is TGTGCCAGTAGTACCCCTCGAGGGGGCTCGTGGGATACGCAGTATTTT. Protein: CASSTPRGGSWDTQYF. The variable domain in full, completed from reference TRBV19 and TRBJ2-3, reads DGGITQSPKYLFRKEGQNVTLSCEQNLNHDAMYWYRQDPGQGLRLIYYSQIVNDFQKGDIAEGYSVSREKKESFPLTVTSAQKNPTAFYLCASSTPRGGSWDTQYFGPGTRLTVL.

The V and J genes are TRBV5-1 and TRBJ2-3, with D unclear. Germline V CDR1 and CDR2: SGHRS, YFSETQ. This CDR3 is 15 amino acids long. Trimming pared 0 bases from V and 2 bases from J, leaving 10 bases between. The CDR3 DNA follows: TGCGCCAGCAGCTTGGGGCGGTCCAACACAGATACGCAGTATTTT. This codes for CASSLGRSNTDTQYF.

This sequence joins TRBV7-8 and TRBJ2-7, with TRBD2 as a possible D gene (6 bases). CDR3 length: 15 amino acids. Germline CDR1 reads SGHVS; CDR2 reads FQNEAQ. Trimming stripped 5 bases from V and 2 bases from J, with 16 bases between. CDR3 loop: CASSLGLWGPYEQYF. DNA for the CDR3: TGTGCCAGCAGCCTGGGACTCTGGGGCCCCTACGAGCAGTACTTC.

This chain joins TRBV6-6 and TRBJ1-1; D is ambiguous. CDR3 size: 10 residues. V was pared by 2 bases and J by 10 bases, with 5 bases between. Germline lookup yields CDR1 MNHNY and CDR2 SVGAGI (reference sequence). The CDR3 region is CASSYERAFF. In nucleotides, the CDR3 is TGTGCCAGCAGTTACGAGAGAGCTTTCTTT.

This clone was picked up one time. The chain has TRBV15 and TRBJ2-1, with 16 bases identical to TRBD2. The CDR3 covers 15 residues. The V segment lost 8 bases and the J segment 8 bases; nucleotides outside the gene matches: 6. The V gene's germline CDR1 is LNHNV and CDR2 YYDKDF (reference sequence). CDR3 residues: CATRTGLAGGDEQFF. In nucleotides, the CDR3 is TGTGCCACCCGAACGGGACTAGCGGGAGGGGATGAGCAGTTCTTC.

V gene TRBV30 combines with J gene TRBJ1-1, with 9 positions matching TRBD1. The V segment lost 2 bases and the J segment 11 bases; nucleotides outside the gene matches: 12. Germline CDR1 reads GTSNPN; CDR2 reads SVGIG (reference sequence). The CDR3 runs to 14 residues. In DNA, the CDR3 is TGTGCCTGGAGTCGGGGACAGGGTACCTTGAGTGCTTTCTTT. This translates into CAWSRGQGTLSAFF. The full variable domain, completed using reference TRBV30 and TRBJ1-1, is SQTIHQWPATLVQPVGSPLSLECTVEGTSNPNLYWYRQAAGRGLQLLFYSVGIGQISSEVPQNLSASRPQDRQFILSSKKLLLSDSGFYLCAWSRGQGTLSAFFGQGTRLTVV.

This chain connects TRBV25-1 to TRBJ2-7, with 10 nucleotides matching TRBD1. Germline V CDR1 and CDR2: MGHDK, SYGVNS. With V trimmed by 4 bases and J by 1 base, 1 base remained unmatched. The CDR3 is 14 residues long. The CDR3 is CASSGTGGSYEQYF. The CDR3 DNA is TGTGCCAGCAGTGGGACAGGGGGATCCTACGAGCAGTACTTC.

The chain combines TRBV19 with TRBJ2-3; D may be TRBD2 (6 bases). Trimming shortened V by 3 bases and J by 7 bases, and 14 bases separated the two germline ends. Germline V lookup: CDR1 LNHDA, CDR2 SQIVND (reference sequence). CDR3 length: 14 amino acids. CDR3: CASSIGGSRNTQYF. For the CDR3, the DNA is TGTGCCAGTAGTATCGGAGGGTCGAGGAATACGCAGTATTTT.

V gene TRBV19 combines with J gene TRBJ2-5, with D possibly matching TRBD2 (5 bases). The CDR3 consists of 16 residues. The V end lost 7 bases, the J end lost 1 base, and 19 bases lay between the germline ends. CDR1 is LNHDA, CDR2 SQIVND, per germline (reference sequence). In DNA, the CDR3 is TGTGCCAGTACCCCCCGGGGAGACAAACCCCAAGAGACCCAGTACTTC. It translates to CASTPRGDKPQETQYF.

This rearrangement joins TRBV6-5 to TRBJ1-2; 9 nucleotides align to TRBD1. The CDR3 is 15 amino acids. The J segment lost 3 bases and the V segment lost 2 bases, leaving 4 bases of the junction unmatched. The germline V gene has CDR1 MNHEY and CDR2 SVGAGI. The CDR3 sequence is CASSYRGDRDYGYTF. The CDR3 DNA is TGTGCCAGCAGTTACCGGGGGGACAGGGACTATGGCTACACCTTC.

The CDR3 nucleotides read TGTGCCAGCAGCTTATATACGTCGGGGAATAATGAAAAACTGTTTTTT. Amino acid sequence: CASSLYTSGNNEKLFF. The V and J genes are TRBV7-6 and TRBJ1-4; D gene unclear. V was shortened by 2 bases and J by 4 bases, with 14 bases between the two germline ends. Per germline, CDR1 SGHVS and CDR2 FNYEAQ. This CDR3 region has 16 residues.

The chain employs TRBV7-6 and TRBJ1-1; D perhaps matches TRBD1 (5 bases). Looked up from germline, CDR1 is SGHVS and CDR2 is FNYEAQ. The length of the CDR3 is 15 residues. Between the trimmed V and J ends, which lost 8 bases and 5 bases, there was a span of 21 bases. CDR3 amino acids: CASSRMRGEGTEAFF. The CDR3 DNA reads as TGTGCCAGCTCCCGAATGCGGGGCGAAGGGACTGAAGCTTTCTTT.

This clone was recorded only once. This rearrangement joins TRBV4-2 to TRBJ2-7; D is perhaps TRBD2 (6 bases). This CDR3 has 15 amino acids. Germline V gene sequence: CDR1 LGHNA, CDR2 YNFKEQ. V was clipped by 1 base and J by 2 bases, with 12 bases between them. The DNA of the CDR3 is TGTGCCAGCAGCCAAGCCCGGGAGAGGCCCTACGAGCAGTACTTC. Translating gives CASSQARERPYEQYF.